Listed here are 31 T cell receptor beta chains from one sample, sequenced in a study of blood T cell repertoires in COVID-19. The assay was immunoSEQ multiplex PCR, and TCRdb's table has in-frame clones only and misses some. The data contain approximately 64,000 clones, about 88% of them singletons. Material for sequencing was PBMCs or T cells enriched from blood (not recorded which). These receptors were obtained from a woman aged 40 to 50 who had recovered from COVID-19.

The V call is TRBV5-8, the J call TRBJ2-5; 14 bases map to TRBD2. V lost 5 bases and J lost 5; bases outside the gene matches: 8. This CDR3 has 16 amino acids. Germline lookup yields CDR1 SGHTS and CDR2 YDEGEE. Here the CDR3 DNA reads TGTGCCAGCAGTCTCGGACTAGCGGGGGGCCCGGAGACCCAGTACTTC. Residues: CASSLGLAGGPETQYF.

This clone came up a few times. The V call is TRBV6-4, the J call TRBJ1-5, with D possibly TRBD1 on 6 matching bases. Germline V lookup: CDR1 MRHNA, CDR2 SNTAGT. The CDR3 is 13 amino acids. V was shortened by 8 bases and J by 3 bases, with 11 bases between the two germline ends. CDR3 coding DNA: TGTGCCAGCGCGAGGGGGATCAATCAGCCCCAGCATTTT. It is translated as CASARGINQPQHF.

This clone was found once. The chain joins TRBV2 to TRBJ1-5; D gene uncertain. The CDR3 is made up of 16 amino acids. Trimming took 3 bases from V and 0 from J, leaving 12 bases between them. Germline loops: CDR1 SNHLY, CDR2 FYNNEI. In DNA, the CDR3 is TGTGCCAGCAGTGAGGCTCGGGTCCCTAGCAATCAGCCCCAGCATTTT. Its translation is CASSEARVPSNQPQHF.

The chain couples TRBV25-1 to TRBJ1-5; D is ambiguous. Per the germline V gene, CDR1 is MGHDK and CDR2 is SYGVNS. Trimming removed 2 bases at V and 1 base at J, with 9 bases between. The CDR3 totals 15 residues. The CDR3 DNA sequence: TGTGCCAGCAGTGAAGCCGAAGAGAGCAATCAGCCCCAGCATTTT. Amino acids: CASSEAEESNQPQHF.

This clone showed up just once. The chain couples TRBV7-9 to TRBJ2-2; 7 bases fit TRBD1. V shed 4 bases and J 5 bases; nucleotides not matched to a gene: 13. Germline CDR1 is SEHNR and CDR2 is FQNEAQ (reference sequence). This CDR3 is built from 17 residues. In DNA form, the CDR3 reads TGTGCCAGCAGCTCATCTTACAGGGGCGATAGGACCGGGGAGCTGTTTTTT. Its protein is CASSSSYRGDRTGELFF.

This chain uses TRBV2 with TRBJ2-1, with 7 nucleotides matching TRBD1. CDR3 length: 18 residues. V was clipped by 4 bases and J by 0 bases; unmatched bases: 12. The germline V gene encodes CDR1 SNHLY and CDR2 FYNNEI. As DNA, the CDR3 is TGTGCCAGCAGTGCCCACCGCCCCGGGACAGCCTCCTACAATGAGCAGTTCTTC. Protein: CASSAHRPGTASYNEQFF.

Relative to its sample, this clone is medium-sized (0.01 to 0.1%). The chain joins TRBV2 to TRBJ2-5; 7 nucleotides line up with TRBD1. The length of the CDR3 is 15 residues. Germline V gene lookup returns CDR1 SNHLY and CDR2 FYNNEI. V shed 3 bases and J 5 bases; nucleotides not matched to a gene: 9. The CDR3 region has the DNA TGTGCCAGCAGTGAGATAGGCGACAGGGCCGAGACCCAGTACTTC. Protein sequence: CASSEIGDRAETQYF. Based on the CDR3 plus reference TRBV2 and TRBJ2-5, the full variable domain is EPEVTQTPSHQVTQMGQEVILRCVPISNHLYFYWYRQILGQKVEFLVSFYNNEISEKSEIFDDQFSVERPDGSNFTLKIRSTKLEDSAMYFCASSEIGDRAETQYFGPGTRLLVL.

The DNA of the CDR3 is TGTGCCAGCAGCAGCACCCCACAGGGCTACGAGCAGTACTTC. Protein sequence: CASSSTPQGYEQYF. The gene calls are TRBV7-6 and TRBJ2-7; a weak D match, TRBD1 (6 bases). Trimming took 5 bases from V and 3 from J, leaving 14 bases between them. The CDR3 is made up of 14 amino acids. CDR1 and CDR2 from the germline V gene are SGHVS and FNYEAQ. Using reference TRBV7-6 and TRBJ2-7 for the parts outside the CDR3, the full variable domain is GAGVSQSPRYKVTKRGQDVALRCDPISGHVSLYWYRQALGQGPEFLTYFNYEAQQDKSGLPNDRFSAERPEGSISTLTIQRTEQRDSAMYRCASSSTPQGYEQYFGPGTRLTVT.

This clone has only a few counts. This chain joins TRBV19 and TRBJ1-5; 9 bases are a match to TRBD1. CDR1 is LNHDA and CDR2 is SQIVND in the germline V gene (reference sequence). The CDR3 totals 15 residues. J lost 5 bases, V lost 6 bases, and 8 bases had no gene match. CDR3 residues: CASSATGGGYQPQHF. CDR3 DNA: TGTGCCAGTAGCGCGACAGGGGGGGGTTATCAGCCCCAGCATTTT.

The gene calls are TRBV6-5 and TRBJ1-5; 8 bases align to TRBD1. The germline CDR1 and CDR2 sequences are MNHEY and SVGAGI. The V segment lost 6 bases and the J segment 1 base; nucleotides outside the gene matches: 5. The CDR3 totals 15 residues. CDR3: CASRPTGASNQPQHF. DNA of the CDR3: TGTGCCAGCAGACCGACAGGGGCCAGCAATCAGCCCCAGCATTTT.

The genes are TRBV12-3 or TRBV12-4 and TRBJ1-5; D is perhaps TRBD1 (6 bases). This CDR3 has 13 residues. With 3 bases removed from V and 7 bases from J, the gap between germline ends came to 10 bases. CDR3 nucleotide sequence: TGTGCCAGCAGTTTTGAGCAGGGGCAGCCCCAGCATTTT. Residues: CASSFEQGQPQHF.

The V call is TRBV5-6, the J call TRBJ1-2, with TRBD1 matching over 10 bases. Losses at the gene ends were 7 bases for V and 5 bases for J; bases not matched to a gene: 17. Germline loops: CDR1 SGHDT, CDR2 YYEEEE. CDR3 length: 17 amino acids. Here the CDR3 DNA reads TGTGCCAGCCGATCGACCGACAGGGGGCTTCTCGGGTATGGCTACACCTTC. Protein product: CASRSTDRGLLGYGYTF. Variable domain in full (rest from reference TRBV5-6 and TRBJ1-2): DAGVTQSPTHLIKTRGQQVTLRCSPKSGHDTVSWYQQALGQGPQFIFQYYEEEERQRGNFPDRFSGHQFPNYSSELNVNALLLGDSALYLCASRSTDRGLLGYGYTFGSGTRLTVV.

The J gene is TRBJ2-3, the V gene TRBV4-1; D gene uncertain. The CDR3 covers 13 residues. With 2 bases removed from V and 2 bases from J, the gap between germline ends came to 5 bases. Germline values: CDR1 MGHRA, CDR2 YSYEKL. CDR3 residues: CASSQPYTDTQYF. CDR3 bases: TGCGCCAGCAGCCAACCTTACACAGATACGCAGTATTTT.

The CDR3 bases are TGTGCCAGCAGCTCAAACAGGGGGATAGACGAGCAGTACTTC. This translates into CASSSNRGIDEQYF. The chain is built from TRBV7-9 and TRBJ2-7; TRBD1 aligns across 8 bases. Per the germline V gene, CDR1 is SEHNR and CDR2 is FQNEAQ (reference sequence). The CDR3 is made up of 14 amino acids. The ends lost 4 bases at V and 5 bases at J; junction bases unmatched: 7.

The CDR3 DNA reads TGTGCCAGCAGCCTTCGGGTCTCAAAAGTCGAAGCTTTCTTT. This translates into CASSLRVSKVEAFF. The V call is TRBV2, the J call TRBJ1-1; no reliable D call. The V gene's germline CDR1 is SNHLY and CDR2 FYNNEI. The CDR3 contains 14 residues. V lost 6 bases and J lost 8, with 19 bases in between. Based on the CDR3 plus reference TRBV2 and TRBJ1-1, the full variable domain is EPEVTQTPSHQVTQMGQEVILRCVPISNHLYFYWYRQILGQKVEFLVSFYNNEISEKSEIFDDQFSVERPDGSNFTLKIRSTKLEDSAMYFCASSLRVSKVEAFFGQGTRLTVV.

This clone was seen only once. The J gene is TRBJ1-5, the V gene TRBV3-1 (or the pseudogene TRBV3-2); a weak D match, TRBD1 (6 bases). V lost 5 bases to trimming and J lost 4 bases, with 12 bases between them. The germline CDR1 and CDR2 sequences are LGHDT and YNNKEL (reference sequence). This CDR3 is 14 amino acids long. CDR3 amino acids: CASSLGAFNQPQHF. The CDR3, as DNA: TGTGCCAGCAGCTTGGGGGCATTTAATCAGCCCCAGCATTTT.

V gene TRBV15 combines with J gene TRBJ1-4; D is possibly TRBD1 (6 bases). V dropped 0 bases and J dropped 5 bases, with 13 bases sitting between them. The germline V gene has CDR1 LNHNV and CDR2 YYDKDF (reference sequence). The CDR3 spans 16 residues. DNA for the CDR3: TGTGCCACCAGCAGAGATCACCAGGGGTTGAATGAAAAACTGTTTTTT. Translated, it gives CATSRDHQGLNEKLFF.

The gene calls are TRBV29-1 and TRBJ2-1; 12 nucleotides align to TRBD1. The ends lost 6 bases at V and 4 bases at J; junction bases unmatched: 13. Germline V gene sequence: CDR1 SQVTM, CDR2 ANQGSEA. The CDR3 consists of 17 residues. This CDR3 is CSVRVGQGALPYNEQFF. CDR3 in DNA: TGCAGCGTGAGGGTGGGACAGGGGGCACTCCCTTACAATGAGCAGTTCTTC.

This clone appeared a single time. CDR3 coding DNA: TGTGCCAGCAGCCAAGCGGCCAGCGGGGACACTGAAGCTTTCTTT. Residues: CASSQAASGDTEAFF. The chain has TRBV3-1 (or the pseudogene TRBV3-2) and TRBJ1-1; D remains unclear. V gave up 1 base and J gave up 3 bases, with 12 bases separating them. Germline V gives CDR1 LGHDT, CDR2 YNNKEL (reference sequence). The CDR3 has 15 amino acids.

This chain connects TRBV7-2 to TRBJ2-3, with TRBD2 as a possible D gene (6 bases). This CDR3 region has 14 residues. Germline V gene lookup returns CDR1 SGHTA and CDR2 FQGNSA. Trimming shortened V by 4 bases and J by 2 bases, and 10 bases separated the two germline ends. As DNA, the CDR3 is TGTGCCAGCAGCTCCGGGGGACTCACAGATACGCAGTATTTT. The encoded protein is CASSSGGLTDTQYF.

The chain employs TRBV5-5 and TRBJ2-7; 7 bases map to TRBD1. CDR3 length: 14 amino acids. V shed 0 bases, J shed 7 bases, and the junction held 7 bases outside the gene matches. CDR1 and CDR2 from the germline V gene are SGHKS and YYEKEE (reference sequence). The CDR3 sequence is CASSLERGLGEQYF. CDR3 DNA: TGTGCCAGCAGCTTGGAGAGGGGGCTGGGGGAGCAGTACTTC.

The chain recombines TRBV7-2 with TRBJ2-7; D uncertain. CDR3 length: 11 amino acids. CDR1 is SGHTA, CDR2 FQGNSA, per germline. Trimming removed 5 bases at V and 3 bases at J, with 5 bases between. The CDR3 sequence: CASSPHYEQYF. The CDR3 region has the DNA TGTGCCAGCAGCCCCCACTACGAGCAGTACTTC.

CDR3 nucleotides: TGTGCCAGCTCCAATTCCCCAGGGTATCAGACGATGAACACTGAAGCTTTCTTT. Translation gives CASSNSPGYQTMNTEAFF. V and J are TRBV18 and TRBJ1-1; TRBD1 might be the D (5 bases). V was pared by 6 bases and J by 0 bases, with 23 bases between. This CDR3 is built from 18 residues. Germline loops: CDR1 KGHSH, CDR2 LQKENI.

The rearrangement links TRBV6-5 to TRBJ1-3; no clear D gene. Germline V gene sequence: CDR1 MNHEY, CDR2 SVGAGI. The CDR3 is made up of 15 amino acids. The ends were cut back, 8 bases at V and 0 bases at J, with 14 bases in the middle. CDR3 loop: CASVSVQHSGNTIYF. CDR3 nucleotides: TGTGCCAGCGTGTCTGTACAGCACTCTGGAAACACCATATATTTT.

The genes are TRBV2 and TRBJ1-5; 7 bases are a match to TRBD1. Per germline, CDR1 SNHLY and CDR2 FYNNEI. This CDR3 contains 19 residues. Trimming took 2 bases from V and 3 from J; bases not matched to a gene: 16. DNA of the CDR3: TGTGCCAGCAGTGAATTGGCAGGGGGATTGGGCCTACTCAATCAGCCCCAGCATTTT. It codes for CASSELAGGLGLLNQPQHF.

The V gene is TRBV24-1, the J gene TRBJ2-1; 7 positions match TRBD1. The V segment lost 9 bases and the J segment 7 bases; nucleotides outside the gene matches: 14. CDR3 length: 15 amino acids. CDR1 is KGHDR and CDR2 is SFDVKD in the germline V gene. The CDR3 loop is CATGGDRGRLNEQFF. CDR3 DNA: TGTGCCACCGGAGGTGATAGGGGGCGTCTTAATGAGCAGTTCTTC.

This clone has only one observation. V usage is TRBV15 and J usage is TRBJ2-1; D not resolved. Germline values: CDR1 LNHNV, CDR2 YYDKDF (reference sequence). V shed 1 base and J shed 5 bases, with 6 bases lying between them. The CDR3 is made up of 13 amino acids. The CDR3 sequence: CATSRGSDNEQFF. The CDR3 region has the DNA TGTGCCACCAGCAGAGGTTCGGACAATGAGCAGTTCTTC.

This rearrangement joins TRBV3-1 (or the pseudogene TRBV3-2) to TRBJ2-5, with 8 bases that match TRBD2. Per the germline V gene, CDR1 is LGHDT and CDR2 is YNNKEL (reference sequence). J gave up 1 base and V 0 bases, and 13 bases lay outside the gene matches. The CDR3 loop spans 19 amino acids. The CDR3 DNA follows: TGTGCCAGCAGCCAAGAAGGAGGGTTCAGCGGGGGTATCCAAGAGACCCAGTACTTC. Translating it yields CASSQEGGFSGGIQETQYF.

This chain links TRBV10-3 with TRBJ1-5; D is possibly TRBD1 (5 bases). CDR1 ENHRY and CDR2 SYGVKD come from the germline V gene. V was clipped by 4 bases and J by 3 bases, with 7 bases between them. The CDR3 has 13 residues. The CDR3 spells CAISGGTNQPQHF. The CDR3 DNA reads TGTGCCATCAGTGGCGGGACCAATCAGCCCCAGCATTTT.

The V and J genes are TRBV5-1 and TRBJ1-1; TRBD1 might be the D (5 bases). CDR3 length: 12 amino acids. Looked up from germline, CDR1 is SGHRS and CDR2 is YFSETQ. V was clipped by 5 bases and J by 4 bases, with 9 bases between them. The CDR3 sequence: CASSQGGTEAFF. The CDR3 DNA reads TGCGCCAGCAGTCAGGGAGGCACTGAAGCTTTCTTT.

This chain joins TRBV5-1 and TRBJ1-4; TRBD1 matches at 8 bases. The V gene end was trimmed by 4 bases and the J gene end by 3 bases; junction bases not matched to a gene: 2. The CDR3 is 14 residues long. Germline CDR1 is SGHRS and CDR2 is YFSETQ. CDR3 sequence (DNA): TGCGCCAGCAGCGAACAGGGGGCTAATGAAAAACTGTTTTTT. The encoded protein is CASSEQGANEKLFF.